This entry is about one T cell receptor (beta chain). Its antigen is currently unknown. These data come from a study of T cells in narcolepsy. The data were produced by immunoSEQ multiplex PCR, yet TCRdb's version contains in-frame clones alone and is incomplete. The sample yields some 30,000 clones, 75% to 85% seen once. General study results and limits: Blood of same and different patients, but not healthy controls, reportedly held recurring autoreactive clonotypes. Same-patient CSF and blood CD4+ T cell clonotypes included HCRT-specific and TRIB2-specific autoreactive ones. Autoreactive clone sequences were missing from some blood memory CD4+ repertoires.

Material: CD45RA- memory CD4+ T cells from PBMCs. The clonotype comes from a human donor with narcolepsy.

The CDR3 loop is CASSIPSGGGETQYF. CDR3 in DNA: TGTGCCAGCAGCATACCTAGCGGGGGAGGAGAGACCCAGTACTTC. The chain is built from TRBV9 and TRBJ2-5; 10 bases are shared with TRBD2. The CDR3 is 15 residues long. V shed 4 bases, J shed 4 bases, and the junction held 7 bases outside the gene matches. Germline CDR1 reads SGDLS; CDR2 reads YYNGEE.